Below are 3 T cell receptor beta chains sequenced from a single sample in a study of T cell repertoires in cytomegalovirus infection. TCRdb ran MiXCR on the reads and lists one entry per CDR3 protein. The sample yields approximately 990,000 distinct CDR3 sequences, approximately 31% seen once. Which antigens these TCRs recognize remains unknown. The material was cultured CD8+ T cells from PBMCs, obtained from culture after CMV antigen stimulation. The receptors were sampled from a human donor in good health (CMV status not recorded). Some clones in this sample may be carry-over from other donors' samples.

Regarding this clonotype: A much more abundant neighbour one base away suggests this may be a read error. The CDR3 reads CATRGSDGEQFF. The CDR3 DNA reads TGTGCCACCAGGGGGTCCGACGGTGAGCAGTTCTTC. The chain recombines TRBV11-3 with TRBJ2-1; 7 bases line up with TRBD1. CDR3 length equals 12 residues. Per the germline V gene, CDR1 is SGHNT and CDR2 is YENEEA. V shed 10 bases, J shed 9 bases, and the junction held 9 bases outside the gene matches.

Comment on this clonotype: A much more abundant neighbour one base away suggests this may be a read error. V gene TRBV7-9 combines with J gene TRBJ2-1; D possibly corresponds to TRBD1 (6 bases). The germline gives CDR1 SEHNR, CDR2 FQNEAQ (reference sequence). The V end lost 2 bases, the J end lost 8 bases, and 28 bases lay between the germline ends. The CDR3 has 19 residues. The CDR3 reads CASSLRSSLWSGDHHEQFF. The DNA of the CDR3 is TGTGCCAGCAGCTTACGTTCGTCACTTTGGTCAGGGGATCACCATGAGCAGTTCTTC.

With respect to this clonotype: One junction end does not reproduce the germline sequence, and a read error may be involved. This CDR3 is CVSSQGTDNTEAFF. The DNA of the CDR3 is TGTGTCAGCAGCCAAGGGACCGATAACACTGAAGCTTTCTTT. The rearrangement joins TRBV3-1 to TRBJ1-1; TRBD1 might be the D (5 bases). This CDR3 comprises 14 residues. Germline V gene data show CDR1 as LGHDT and CDR2 as YNNKEL (reference sequence).